One sample yielded the 10 T cell receptor beta chains listed below, sequenced in a study of cytomegalovirus exposure and HLA in healthy donors. The PCR ran on 60 Vbeta and 13 Jbeta primers. The table came from immunoSEQ multiplex PCR; TCRdb's copy has only in-frame clones and leaves some out. This sample carries some 140,000 clones, approximately 79% of them seen once, and the ten largest clones take around 1%. The sample was PBMCs. These receptor sequences come from a man between 18 and 29 years old in good health and CMV-seronegative.

This chain uses TRBV5-1 with TRBJ2-7; 10 positions match TRBD1. Germline CDR1 reads SGHRS; CDR2 reads YFSETQ. The CDR3 sequence is 16 residues long. The trim removed 0 bases at V and 4 bases at J, leaving 7 bases unmatched. The CDR3 nucleotides are TGCGCCAGCAGCTTGGGGACCGACAGGGGGCTATACGAGCAGTACTTC. Protein product: CASSLGTDRGLYEQYF.

The chain joins TRBV4-2 to TRBJ2-7; TRBD2 might be the D (5 bases). CDR1 is LGHNA and CDR2 is YNFKEQ in the germline V gene. Between the trimmed V and J ends, which lost 2 bases and 2 bases, there was a span of 13 bases. The CDR3 has 15 amino acids. CDR3 sequence (DNA): TGTGCCAGCAGCCAAATCCGGGATCACACCTACGAGCAGTACTTC. Amino acid sequence: CASSQIRDHTYEQYF.

The CDR3 DNA reads as TGTGCCAGCAGTGAAACAGCAGATTTTGCAACTAATGAAAAACTGTTTTTT. It is translated as CASSETADFATNEKLFF. This chain links TRBV6-1 with TRBJ1-4, with D unclear. Trimming took off 2 bases at V and 0 bases at J, with 13 bases between the two ends. CDR1 is MNHNS and CDR2 is SASEGT in the germline V gene. The CDR3 extends over 17 amino acids.

J is TRBJ1-2 and V is TRBV6-5; TRBD1 is a possible D gene (6 bases). Trimming removed 5 bases from V and 3 bases from J, with 10 bases in between. Germline CDR1 and CDR2: MNHEY and SVGAGI. CDR3 size: 13 residues. The chain's CDR3 is CASSTQGDYGYTF. The CDR3 DNA reads TGTGCCAGCAGTACACAGGGAGACTATGGCTACACCTTC.

The chain recombines TRBV2 with TRBJ1-2; 7 nucleotides line up with TRBD1. Trimming cost V 7 bases and J 4 bases; bases outside gene matches: 9. Looked up from germline, CDR1 is SNHLY and CDR2 is FYNNEI. CDR3 length: 14 amino acids. The chain's CDR3 is CASKYLGGGYGYTF. The CDR3 nucleotides are TGTGCCAGCAAGTACCTAGGGGGCGGCTATGGCTACACCTTC.

The chain has TRBV6-1 and TRBJ2-7; tentative D call: TRBD1 (8 bases). This CDR3 has 14 residues. The V gene lost 7 bases and the J gene lost 2 bases, with 15 bases spanning the gap. Germline V gene lookup returns CDR1 MNHNS and CDR2 SASEGT. DNA for the CDR3: TGTGCCAGCACCACAGGGGGGGCCCCCTACGAGCAGTACTTC. This translates into CASTTGGAPYEQYF.

There are a few counts of this clone. The chain recombines TRBV10-2 with TRBJ2-2; 8 bases agree with TRBD1. The ends lost 8 bases at V and 4 bases at J; junction bases unmatched: 6. The CDR3 contains 14 residues. Germline values: CDR1 WSHSY, CDR2 SAAADI. The DNA of the CDR3 is TGCGCCAGCCGAAGGACAGGGACCACCGGGGAGCTGTTTTTT. Translating it yields CASRRTGTTGELFF.

The table lists this clone with a few counts. J is TRBJ1-1 and V is TRBV10-3; 8 bases align to TRBD1. After removal of 3 bases from V and 8 bases from J, the junction contained 11 bases not matched to a gene. Germline loops: CDR1 ENHRY, CDR2 SYGVKD. The CDR3 is 15 residues long. CDR3 nucleotides: TGTGCCATCAGTGATCCCGGGACAGGAGAACGGGAAGCTTTCTTT. Protein sequence: CAISDPGTGEREAFF.

The chain recombines TRBV5-4 with TRBJ1-2, with D uncertain. The V gene's germline CDR1 is SGHNT and CDR2 YYREEE (reference sequence). This CDR3 region has 16 residues. Trimming removed 6 bases at V and 5 bases at J, with 23 bases between. The CDR3 region has the DNA TGTGCCAGCATCCCCAGTTTGGGAGACACCCCTTATGGCTACACCTTC. Its protein product is CASIPSLGDTPYGYTF.

The V gene is TRBV30, the J gene TRBJ1-1; D possibly corresponds to TRBD1 (5 bases). Trimming removed 7 bases from V and 0 bases from J, with 15 bases in between. Germline CDR1 is GTSNPN and CDR2 is SVGIG (reference sequence). The CDR3 loop spans 14 amino acids. The CDR3 DNA sequence: TGTGCCTCCTTCAGCGGGGGTATGAACACTGAAGCTTTCTTT. This codes for CASFSGGMNTEAFF.